A selection of T cell receptor beta chains follows, all from one sample in a study of cytomegalovirus exposure and HLA in healthy donors. Assay used: immunoSEQ multiplex PCR; TCRdb lists only in-frame clones, some missing. The sample lists 120,000 or so clones; 70% to 80% were seen once. Material: PBMCs. The receptors originated from a young man in good health and CMV-seronegative. CDR3s include the opening cysteine and the closing phenylalanine or tryptophan. D genes are given only for firm matches. Clone sizes are given selectively: once, few, many, or a class where the clone is expanded.

D gene | J gene | clone size | V gene | CDR3 DNA | CDR3 protein
. | TRBJ1-2 | . | TRBV5-1 | TGCGCCAGCAGCTTTGAGGCTAACTATGGCTACACCTTC | CASSFEANYGYTF
TRBD1 | TRBJ2-7 | . | TRBV2 | TGTGCCACACCGGGACAGGGCCTAAACAACGAGCAGTACTTC | CATPGQGLNNEQYF
. | TRBJ2-7 | once | TRBV6-6 | TGTGCCAGCAGTTACTTATCAGGGCCCTACGAGCAGTACTTC | CASSYLSGPYEQYF
TRBD1 | TRBJ1-6 | once | TRBV19 | TGTGCCAGTTGGGGACAGCAGAATTCACCCCTCCACTTT | CASWGQQNSPLHF
TRBD1 | TRBJ1-2 | . | TRBV9 | TGTGCCAGCAGCGTAGGGGGGACAGGGGCCCACTATGGCTACACCTTC | CASSVGGTGAHYGYTF
. | TRBJ2-1 | . | TRBV6-5 | TGTGCCAGCACCCGGTACAATGAGCAGTTCTTC | CASTRYNEQFF
TRBD1 | TRBJ1-1 | . | TRBV15 | TGTGCCACCAGCACTATACCGGGACAGGGGAACACTGAAGCTTTCTTT | CATSTIPGQGNTEAFF
. | TRBJ1-1 | . | TRBV9 | TGTGCCAGCAAAGGTGGGCAGGGGATGAACACTGAAGCTTTCTTT | CASKGGQGMNTEAFF
. | TRBJ1-4 | . | TRBV5-1 | TGCGCCAGCAGCTTGGCCGGCGGTGCAACTAATGAAAAACTGTTTTTT | CASSLAGGATNEKLFF
. | TRBJ2-5 | once | TRBV5-1 | TGCGCCAGCAGCCCCGACAGGCAGAGAAAGACCCAGTACTTC | CASSPDRQRKTQYF
TRBD1 | TRBJ1-1 | once | TRBV19 | TGTGCCAGTAGTATCCCGGGACAGTTTGAAGCTTTCTTT | CASSIPGQFEAFF
TRBD2 | TRBJ2-5 | . | TRBV28 | TGTGCCAGCAGTTCACTAGCGGGAGGTGAGACCCAGTACTTC | CASSSLAGGETQYF
. | TRBJ1-2 | . | TRBV5-1 | TGCGCCAGCAGCCCGAGGCAGGGCTATGGCTACACCTTC | CASSPRQGYGYTF
. | TRBJ2-7 | few | TRBV6-5 | TGTGCCAGCGGGGGGAGCGGTTTCGAGCAGTACTTC | CASGGSGFEQYF
TRBD2 | TRBJ2-7 | . | TRBV11-2 | TGTGCCAGCAGCTTATTCCGGACTAGCGGACGCCGCTACGAGCAGTACTTC | CASSLFRTSGRRYEQYF
TRBD1 | TRBJ1-5 | . | TRBV6-5 | TGTGCCAGCAGTACAACAGGGGGACGGAGTCAGCCCCAGCATTTT | CASSTTGGRSQPQHF
TRBD2 | TRBJ2-1 | . | TRBV7-7 | TGTGCCAGCAGCCCTTCCCTAGCGGGAGGGCCCAATGAGCAGTTCTTC | CASSPSLAGGPNEQFF
TRBD1 | TRBJ1-1 | . | TRBV7-9 | TGTGCCAGCAGCTTCTCAGGGGGGATATTGAACACTGAAGCTTTCTTT | CASSFSGGILNTEAFF
TRBD1 | TRBJ2-3 | . | TRBV9 | TGTGCCAGCAGCGTAGCTACACAGGGGTTAACAGATACGCAGTATTTT | CASSVATQGLTDTQYF
TRBD1 | TRBJ2-3 | . | TRBV27 | TGTGCCAGCAGTCCGAACAGGGGAGATACGCAGTATTTT | CASSPNRGDTQYF
TRBD1 | TRBJ2-6 | once | TRBV28 | TGTGCCAGCAGGATACAGGGGGCCGGGTCCCACAACGTCCTGACTTTC | CASRIQGAGSHNVLTF
TRBD1 | TRBJ1-5 | . | TRBV5-3 | TGTGCCAGAAGCATGACAGGGCAGCCCCAGCATTTT | CARSMTGQPQHF
TRBD2 | TRBJ2-7 | . | TRBV5-4 | TGTGCCAGCAGCTCGGTAGCGGGAGGTCTCACCTACGAGCAGTACTTC | CASSSVAGGLTYEQYF
. | TRBJ1-2 | . | TRBV30 | TGTGCCTGGAGTGTACGCTCAGGGATCTATGGCTACACCTTC | CAWSVRSGIYGYTF
TRBD1 | TRBJ1-5 | . | TRBV5-4 | TGTGCCAGCAGTTACCTAGGGACAGGGAGCAATCAGCCCCAGCATTTT | CASSYLGTGSNQPQHF
TRBD1 | TRBJ2-1 | . | TRBV19 | TGTGCCAGCAAAGAGAAGGGACAGTCTCTCTCCTACAATGAGCAGTTCTTC | CASKEKGQSLSYNEQFF
TRBD2 | TRBJ2-3 | . | TRBV14 | TGTGCCAGCAGCCAAGAAACTTCTAGGACTAGCGGGAGGGGATTACTGTATTTT | CASSQETSRTSGRGLLYF
TRBD2 | TRBJ2-7 | once | TRBV15 | TGTGCCACCAGCAGAGATCTAGCGGGTTACGAGCAGTACTTC | CATSRDLAGYEQYF
. | TRBJ2-5 | . | TRBV5-1 | TGCGCCAGCAGCTTGCTCAGGGGACAAGAGACCCAGTACTTC | CASSLLRGQETQYF
. | TRBJ2-7 | . | TRBV29-1 | TGCAGCGTTTTGGCTCCCTCGGGGAACCCCTACGAGCAGTACTTC | CSVLAPSGNPYEQYF
. | TRBJ1-5 | . | TRBV2 | TGTGCCAGCAGTGGTGGAGCAGGGCGCAATCAGCCCCAGCATTTT | CASSGGAGRNQPQHF
. | TRBJ2-7 | few | TRBV4-3 | TGCGCCAGCAGCCAAGATGTCAGCTACGAGCAGTACTTC | CASSQDVSYEQYF
. | TRBJ2-7 | few | TRBV5-1 | TGCGCCAGCAGCCGGGGGTACGAGCAGTACTTC | CASSRGYEQYF
. | TRBJ2-1 | . | TRBV11-2 | TGTGCCAGCAGCACACAGGATAACCGGTCCTACAATGAGCAGTTCTTC | CASSTQDNRSYNEQFF
. | TRBJ2-7 | . | TRBV7-2 | TGTGCCAGCAGCTTGTCTGCCCCATACGAGCAGTACTTC | CASSLSAPYEQYF
. | TRBJ2-7 | . | TRBV7-9 | TGTTCCAGCAGCCCCGGGGTCGGTCAGCAGTACTTC | CSSSPGVGQQYF
. | TRBJ2-1 | . | TRBV10-3 | TGTGCCATCAGCCTAGGATATGAGCAGTTCTTC | CAISLGYEQFF
TRBD1 | TRBJ2-2 | . | TRBV16 | TGTGCCAGCAGCCGGTCGACAGGGCGGACCGCCGGGGAGCTGTTTTTT | CASSRSTGRTAGELFF
TRBD2 | TRBJ2-3 | once | TRBV4-1 | TGCGCCAGCAGTCCGCCAGTTAGCGGGAGTTCAGATACGCAGTATTTT | CASSPPVSGSSDTQYF
TRBD1 | TRBJ1-1 | . | TRBV2 | TGTGCCAGCAGTGAGGACAGGGGGAGCACTGAAGCTTTCTTT | CASSEDRGSTEAFF
TRBD1 | TRBJ1-5 | . | TRBV28 | TGTGCCAGCAGTTTAAGGGCGGGACAGTACAATCAGCCCCAGCATTTT | CASSLRAGQYNQPQHF
. | TRBJ2-1 | . | TRBV5-4 | TGTGCCAGCAGCACCCAGGGGGGACACTCCTACAATGAGCAGTTCTTC | CASSTQGGHSYNEQFF
. | TRBJ1-2 | . | TRBV7-9 | TGTGCCAGCAGCTTAGGGGGCAGCAACTATGGCTACACCTTC | CASSLGGSNYGYTF
. | TRBJ1-3 | . | TRBV9 | TGTGCCAGCAGCGCAGGACAGTCTTCTGGAAACACCATATATTTT | CASSAGQSSGNTIYF
TRBD1 | TRBJ1-1 | . | TRBV6-1 | TGTGCCAGCAGCGTGGGACAGGGGGTCACTGAAGCTTTCTTT | CASSVGQGVTEAFF
. | TRBJ2-5 | . | TRBV7-2 | TGTGCCAGCAGCTTAGTCAGGGACCAAGAGACCCAGTACTTC | CASSLVRDQETQYF
TRBD1 | TRBJ1-2 | few | TRBV7-2 | TGTGCCAGCAGTTTTCTCGGACAGGGGTATGGGGGCTACACCTTC | CASSFLGQGYGGYTF
TRBD1 | TRBJ2-3 | . | TRBV19 | TGTGCCAGTAGTACCCGGACAGGGAATACGCAGTATTTT | CASSTRTGNTQYF
TRBD1 | TRBJ1-4 | . | TRBV18 | TGTGCCAGCTCACCTTCAGGGGGCAGTAATGAAAAACTGTTTTTT | CASSPSGGSNEKLFF
TRBD1 | TRBJ1-2 | few | TRBV29-1 | TGCAGCGGTATTGGGACAGACGGCTACACCTTC | CSGIGTDGYTF
TRBD1 | TRBJ2-7 | . | TRBV11-3 | TGTGCCAGCAGCCGGGACAGGGGGCTCGAGCAGTACTTC | CASSRDRGLEQYF
TRBD1 | TRBJ1-5 | once | TRBV19 | TGTGCCAGTAGGGTGGACAGGTATAGCAATCAGCCCCAGCATTTT | CASRVDRYSNQPQHF
. | TRBJ2-1 | . | TRBV7-2 | TGTGCCAGCAGCTTAATCTTTATCTACAATGAGCAGTTCTTC | CASSLIFIYNEQFF
TRBD2 | TRBJ2-3 | . | TRBV2 | TGTGCCAGCAGGGGAGGGACTAGCACAGATACGCAGTATTTT | CASRGGTSTDTQYF
. | TRBJ1-1 | few | TRBV25-1 | TGTGCCAGCAGTGATTTCGGGGGGAACACTGAAGCTTTCTTT | CASSDFGGNTEAFF